These 28 T cell receptor beta chains came from one sample sequenced in a study of shared clonotypes between healthy human individuals. Generated by immunoSEQ multiplex PCR, the TCRdb table keeps only in-frame clones and is missing some. The table has about 2.4 million clones, over 85% seen once; the top ten hold approximately 0.37%. The sequenced sample was naive CD4+ T cells from PBMCs. As for subset: CD45RA+ positively selected. These receptors originate from a man in his late teens or twenties in good health. Some clones in this sample may be carry-over from other donors' samples.

The chain links TRBV27 to TRBJ2-2; 8 bases are shared with TRBD1. CDR3 size: 18 residues. CDR1 MNHEY and CDR2 SMNVEV come from the germline V gene (reference sequence). The V segment lost 1 base and the J segment 0 bases; nucleotides outside the gene matches: 7. CDR3 nucleotides: TGTGCCAGCAGTTTATGGGGCAGGGGGCTTCCGAACACCGGGGAGCTGTTTTTT. It specifies CASSLWGRGLPNTGELFF.

The chain couples TRBV5-1 to TRBJ2-2; D remains unclear. There are 16 residues in the CDR3. Germline V gene sequence: CDR1 SGHRS, CDR2 YFSETQ. The V end lost 1 base, the J end lost 4 bases, and 14 bases lay between the germline ends. CDR3 protein: CASSLMSSVGTGELFF. Written as DNA, the CDR3 is TGCGCCAGCAGCTTGATGTCCAGCGTCGGCACCGGGGAGCTGTTTTTT.

This clone came up once. V and J are TRBV5-8 and TRBJ2-7; no definite D call. CDR3 size: 15 residues. Trimming took off 1 base at V and 0 bases at J, with 11 bases between the two ends. In germline, CDR1 is SGHTS, CDR2 YDEGEE. The CDR3 nucleotides read TGTGCCAGCAGCTTGTTCCCTCTCGCCTCCTACGAGCAGTACTTC. It translates to CASSLFPLASYEQYF.

The V gene is TRBV13, the J gene TRBJ2-3; D remains unclear. The V and J ends lost 5 bases and 7 bases respectively, with 16 bases between them. CDR3 length equals 14 residues. Germline CDR1 reads PRHDT; CDR2 reads FYEKMQ (reference sequence). In nucleotides, the CDR3 is TGTGCCAGCAGCCCCGGCGTACCCACTTATACGCAGTATTTT. Protein: CASSPGVPTYTQYF.

V gene TRBV27 combines with J gene TRBJ1-2, with D uncertain. CDR1 is MNHEY and CDR2 is SMNVEV in the germline V gene (reference sequence). Trimming stripped 0 bases from V and 6 bases from J, with 11 bases between. CDR3 length: 14 residues. In DNA form, the CDR3 reads TGTGCCAGCAGTTTATCGGGAAGTAGGCATGGCTACACCTTC. Translated: CASSLSGSRHGYTF.

The genes are TRBV19 and TRBJ2-1, with D possibly matching TRBD2 (5 bases). Germline CDR1 and CDR2: LNHDA and SQIVND (reference sequence). This CDR3 has 14 amino acids. With 4 bases removed from V and 6 bases from J, the gap between germline ends came to 13 bases. In DNA form, the CDR3 reads TGTGCCAGTAGTAGCGGACTCCTCATCAATGAGCAGTTCTTC. Its protein product is CASSSGLLINEQFF.

The chain joins TRBV6-5 to TRBJ2-7; D unresolved. In germline, CDR1 is MNHEY, CDR2 SVGAGI. V lost 6 bases, J lost 6 bases, and 21 bases lay in between. The CDR3 is made up of 15 amino acids. CDR3 sequence (DNA): TGTGCCAGCAGACCTCCCCAGCCAGGTTCTTCCGAGCAGTACTTC. Its protein product is CASRPPQPGSSEQYF.

The chain uses TRBV29-1 and TRBJ2-2; no definite D call. Germline CDR1 and CDR2: SQVTM and ANQGSEA. Trimming pared 6 bases from V and 0 bases from J, leaving 5 bases between. There are 12 residues in the CDR3. The CDR3: CSVLTNTGELFF. The CDR3 nucleotides read TGCAGCGTCCTAACGAACACCGGGGAGCTGTTTTTT.

The J gene is TRBJ2-5, the V gene TRBV5-4, with 9 bases fitting TRBD2. After removal of 7 bases from V and 3 bases from J, the junction contained 7 bases not matched to a gene. The CDR3 loop spans 14 amino acids. Per the germline V gene, CDR1 is SGHNT and CDR2 is YYREEE (reference sequence). CDR3 coding DNA: TGTGCCAGCGGTACCGCTAGCGGGGAAGAGACCCAGTACTTC. It encodes CASGTASGEETQYF.

This chain connects TRBV5-1 to TRBJ2-7, with D hard to call. The V gene lost 0 bases and the J gene lost 0 bases, with 10 bases spanning the gap. The CDR3 runs 15 residues. Germline loops: CDR1 SGHRS, CDR2 YFSETQ. The CDR3 is CASSLGLSSSYEQYF. The CDR3 DNA reads TGCGCCAGCAGCTTGGGCTTATCTAGCTCCTACGAGCAGTACTTC. The full variable domain, rest sourced from reference TRBV5-1 and TRBJ2-7, is KAGVTQTPRYLIKTRGQQVTLSCSPISGHRSVSWYQQTPGQGLQFLFEYFSETQRNKGNFPGRFSGRQFSNSRSEMNVSTLELGDSALYLCASSLGLSSSYEQYFGPGTRLTVT.

The rearrangement joins TRBV29-1 to TRBJ2-2; 7 bases fit TRBD1. After removal of 7 bases from V and 3 bases from J, the junction contained 11 bases not matched to a gene. The CDR3 loop spans 15 amino acids. Germline CDR1 SQVTM, CDR2 ANQGSEA. Here the CDR3 DNA reads TGCAGCGCGGCCGACAGGGCAAGGGACACCGGGGAGCTGTTTTTT. This codes for CSAADRARDTGELFF.

The chain recombines TRBV10-3 with TRBJ2-7; D is possibly TRBD1 (6 bases). This CDR3 spans 14 amino acids. From germline, CDR1 is ENHRY and CDR2 SYGVKD. The V end was cut by 2 bases, the J end by 12 bases, with 20 bases between. The CDR3 here is CAISEQRAGERLYF. DNA for the CDR3: TGTGCCATCAGTGAGCAAAGGGCAGGGGAGAGGCTGTACTTC.

The genes are TRBV29-1 and TRBJ2-2; possible D gene TRBD2, 6 bases. Trimming pared 5 bases from V and 1 base from J, leaving 14 bases between. From germline, CDR1 is SQVTM and CDR2 ANQGSEA. The CDR3 loop spans 15 amino acids. CDR3 nucleotide sequence: TGCAGCGTTCGGGGCGGGGAAGGGAACACCGGGGAGCTGTTTTTT. Residues: CSVRGGEGNTGELFF.

The V and J genes are TRBV7-3 and TRBJ2-5; 7 nucleotides match TRBD1. The CDR3 sequence is 13 residues long. V shed 5 bases, J shed 7 bases, and the junction held 7 bases outside the gene matches. Per the germline V gene, CDR1 is SGHTA and CDR2 is FQGTGA. The CDR3 DNA sequence: TGTGCCAGCAGCCAAGGGGGCGCGGGGACCCAGTACTTC. The encoded protein is CASSQGGAGTQYF.

The rearrangement links TRBV9 to TRBJ2-3; a possible D gene is TRBD2 (5 bases). This CDR3 is built from 15 residues. Germline CDR1 and CDR2: SGDLS and YYNGEE. The V end was cut by 4 bases, the J end by 1 base, with 13 bases between. This CDR3 reads CASSPVGSGTDTQYF. CDR3 DNA sequence: TGTGCCAGCAGCCCAGTCGGTAGCGGCACAGATACGCAGTATTTT.

This rearrangement joins TRBV2 to TRBJ2-5; D remains unclear. The CDR3 totals 13 residues. The V end was cut by 5 bases, the J end by 3 bases, with 10 bases between. Germline CDR1 and CDR2: SNHLY and FYNNEI. The CDR3 bases are TGTGCCAGCAGTACTGACACTGAAGAGACCCAGTACTTC. The encoded protein is CASSTDTEETQYF. Supplemented by reference TRBV2 and TRBJ2-5, the full variable domain reads EPEVTQTPSHQVTQMGQEVILRCVPISNHLYFYWYRQILGQKVEFLVSFYNNEISEKSEIFDDQFSVERPDGSNFTLKIRSTKLEDSAMYFCASSTDTEETQYFGPGTRLLVL.

The CDR3: CASSERQGSLGYTF. Here the CDR3 DNA reads TGTGCCAGCAGTGAGAGGCAGGGCTCTCTAGGCTACACCTTC. V usage is TRBV2 and J usage is TRBJ1-2; the D gene is possibly TRBD1 (5 bases). V lost 3 bases, J lost 8 bases, and 16 bases lay in between. This CDR3 region has 14 residues. Germline V gene lookup returns CDR1 SNHLY and CDR2 FYNNEI. Drawing the rest from reference TRBV2 and TRBJ1-2, the complete variable domain is EPEVTQTPSHQVTQMGQEVILRCVPISNHLYFYWYRQILGQKVEFLVSFYNNEISEKSEIFDDQFSVERPDGSNFTLKIRSTKLEDSAMYFCASSERQGSLGYTFGSGTRLTVV.

V is TRBV27 and J is TRBJ2-3; tentatively, D is TRBD2 (5 bases). Trimming removed 3 bases at V and 6 bases at J, with 10 bases between. The CDR3 loop spans 13 amino acids. The germline V gene encodes CDR1 MNHEY and CDR2 SMNVEV (reference sequence). The CDR3: CASSFQVADTQYF. In DNA, the CDR3 is TGTGCCAGCAGTTTCCAAGTAGCGGATACGCAGTATTTT.

This clone was observed a few times. The chain is built from TRBV30 and TRBJ1-1; perhaps TRBD1 as D (6 bases). Germline-derived CDR1 and CDR2 are GTSNPN and SVGIG (reference sequence). This CDR3 is built from 14 residues. The V and J ends lost 3 bases and 5 bases respectively, with 16 bases between them. The CDR3, as DNA: TGTGCCTGGAGCTTGTGGGGGGGCGTGACTGAAGCTTTCTTT. It specifies CAWSLWGGVTEAFF.

This chain uses TRBV7-9 with TRBJ2-1; TRBD2 matches 10 bases. This CDR3 region has 15 residues. Germline loops: CDR1 SEHNR, CDR2 FQNEAQ (reference sequence). V shed 5 bases, J shed 3 bases, and the junction held 4 bases outside the gene matches. CDR3 region: CASSNKREGYNEQFF. The CDR3 nucleotides read TGTGCCAGCAGCAATAAGCGGGAGGGCTACAATGAGCAGTTCTTC.

With regard to this clone: Within the sample, other DNA sequences also encode this same CDR3. The chain recombines TRBV5-1 with TRBJ2-3; a possible D gene is TRBD1 (6 bases). With 2 bases removed from V and 2 bases from J, the gap between germline ends came to 9 bases. CDR3 size: 14 residues. Germline V lookup: CDR1 SGHRS, CDR2 YFSETQ. The CDR3 sequence is CASSFRDNTDTQYF. The CDR3 DNA is TGCGCCAGCAGCTTTCGGGACAACACAGATACGCAGTATTTT.

The chain recombines TRBV6-4 with TRBJ1-5; perhaps TRBD1 as D (5 bases). CDR3 length: 19 residues. CDR1 and CDR2 from the germline V gene are MRHNA and SNTAGT. V was pared by 6 bases and J by 0 bases, with 24 bases between. CDR3 nucleotides: TGTGCCAGCAGAGCTAAGGGGTACCCGGCCTCATATAGCAATCAGCCCCAGCATTTT. This codes for CASRAKGYPASYSNQPQHF.

The chain carries TRBV6-6 and TRBJ1-4; 7 bases are shared with TRBD1. J gave up 7 bases and V 6 bases, and 11 bases lay outside the gene matches. Germline CDR1 is MNHNY and CDR2 is SVGAGI (reference sequence). CDR3 length: 15 residues. The CDR3 sequence: CASRQSRDSPEKLFF. Here the CDR3 DNA reads TGTGCCAGCAGACAATCCCGGGACAGCCCTGAAAAACTGTTTTTT.

The chain joins TRBV9 to TRBJ2-3, with D possibly matching TRBD2 (5 bases). V lost 0 bases and J lost 4, with 15 bases in between. Germline V lookup: CDR1 SGDLS, CDR2 YYNGEE. The CDR3 contains 16 residues. The DNA of the CDR3 is TGTGCCAGCAGCGTAGGAGGGTCTAGTATCCCAGATACGCAGTATTTT. Amino acids: CASSVGGSSIPDTQYF.

The chain joins TRBV5-1 to TRBJ2-1; possible D gene TRBD2, 6 bases. Germline CDR1 reads SGHRS; CDR2 reads YFSETQ. The CDR3 has 15 residues. V was clipped by 4 bases and J by 2 bases, with 13 bases between them. The CDR3 DNA reads TGCGCCAGCAGCCCCCGGGACTCGACCTACAATGAGCAGTTCTTC. Translating gives CASSPRDSTYNEQFF.

The V gene is TRBV19, the J gene TRBJ2-7; TRBD1 aligns across 8 bases. Per germline, CDR1 LNHDA and CDR2 SQIVND (reference sequence). This CDR3 spans 14 amino acids. V shed 8 bases and J 2 bases; nucleotides not matched to a gene: 8. CDR3 sequence (DNA): TGTGCCAGTCACGACAGGGGATTACCCTACGAGCAGTACTTC. As protein: CASHDRGLPYEQYF.

This clone was seen only once. The chain has TRBV25-1 and TRBJ1-6; D remains unclear. The CDR3 spans 14 residues. Germline assignment: CDR1 MGHDK and CDR2 SYGVNS. Trimming removed 4 bases from V and 5 bases from J, with 9 bases in between. DNA of the CDR3: TGTGCCAGCAGTGGCGGGCAGAATAATTCACCCCTCCACTTT. Its protein product is CASSGGQNNSPLHF.

The J gene is TRBJ2-7, the V gene TRBV18, with 7 nucleotides matching TRBD2. CDR1 KGHSH and CDR2 LQKENI come from the germline V gene. V was clipped by 6 bases and J by 3 bases; unmatched bases: 5. The CDR3 consists of 13 residues. The CDR3 loop is CASSGASGYEQYF. CDR3 DNA sequence: TGTGCCAGCTCCGGTGCTAGCGGCTACGAGCAGTACTTC.